This T cell receptor beta chain was observed in a study of T cells in Graves' hyperthyroidism and ophthalmopathy. Study background: Peripheral blood specimens were obtained at initial diagnosis, prior to any treatment.

Researchers amplified the TCR beta CDR3 regions from RNA transcripts. An initial round of RT-PCR targeting the TCR CDR3 relied on the HTBI primer set. In TCRdb, the multiplex PCR reads were re-called with MiXCR into one record per CDR3 protein. The sample lists about 770,000 distinct CDR3 sequences, over 15% occurring once. J lost 8 bases, V lost 1 base, and 7 bases had no gene match. The CDR3 spans 15 residues. Patients between 18 and 65 years old had hyperthyroidism, newly diagnosed and lasting under 2 months. This clonotype showed up just a few times. The rearrangement uses TRBV12-3 or TRBV12-4 and TRBJ1-4; 7 positions agree with TRBD1. This TCR was sampled from a woman between 50 and 59 years old with Graves' hyperthyroidism that later progressed to Graves' ophthalmopathy. The sequenced material came from blood. This CDR3 is CASSLDTTGQEKLFF. The CDR3 nucleotides read TGTGCCAGCAGTTTAGACACGACAGGGCAGGAAAAACTGTTTTTT.